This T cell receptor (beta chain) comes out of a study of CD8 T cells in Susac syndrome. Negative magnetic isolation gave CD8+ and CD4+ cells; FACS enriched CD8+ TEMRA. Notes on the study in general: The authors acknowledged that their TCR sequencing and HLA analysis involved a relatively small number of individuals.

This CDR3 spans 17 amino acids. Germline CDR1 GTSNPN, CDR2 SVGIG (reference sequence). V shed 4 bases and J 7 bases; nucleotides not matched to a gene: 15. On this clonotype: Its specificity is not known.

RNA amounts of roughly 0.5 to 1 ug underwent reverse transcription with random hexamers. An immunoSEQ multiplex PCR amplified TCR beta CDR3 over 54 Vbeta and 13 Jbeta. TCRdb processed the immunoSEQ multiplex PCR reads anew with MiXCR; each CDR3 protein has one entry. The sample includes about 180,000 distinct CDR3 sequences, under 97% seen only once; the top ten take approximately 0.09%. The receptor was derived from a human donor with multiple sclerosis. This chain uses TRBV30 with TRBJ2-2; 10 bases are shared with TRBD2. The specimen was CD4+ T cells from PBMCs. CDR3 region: CAWTRGSGGAYGGELFF. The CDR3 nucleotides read TGTGCCTGGACCCGGGGGAGCGGGGGGGCCTACGGCGGGGAGCTGTTTTTT.